Shown below are 13 T cell receptor beta chains from a single sample sequenced in a study of identical twins. MiXCR, run by TCRdb on the 5' RACE reads, gives a single entry per CDR3 protein. The sample holds hundreds of thousands of distinct CDR3 sequences, about an eighth seen once. Sequenced: memory (CD45RO+) T cells sorted from blood. The receptors stem from a woman younger than 35 in good health.

The chain carries TRBV20-1 and TRBJ2-1, with D tentatively TRBD1 or TRBD2 (6 bases each). This CDR3 region has 14 residues. The germline V gene encodes CDR1 DFQATT and CDR2 SNEGSKA (reference sequence). Trimming stripped 0 bases from V and 5 bases from J, with 11 bases between. The CDR3 DNA reads TGCAGTGCTAGAGATATGAGGGGGGACAATGAGCAGTTCTTC. This codes for CSARDMRGDNEQFF.

This chain links TRBV15 with TRBJ2-1, with 7 bases that match TRBD2. Losses at the gene ends were 3 bases for V and 5 bases for J; bases not matched to a gene: 10. CDR1 and CDR2 (germline): LNHNV, YYDKDF (reference sequence). The CDR3 covers 16 residues. In DNA, the CDR3 is TGTGCCACCAGCAGGCGGGGGACTATGAGCCACAATGAGCAGTTCTTC. This gives the protein CATSRRGTMSHNEQFF.

J is TRBJ2-2 and V is TRBV29-1; tentative D call: TRBD2 (5 bases). The V gene lost 7 bases and the J gene lost 0 bases, with 15 bases spanning the gap. The CDR3 is made up of 15 amino acids. Per the germline V gene, CDR1 is SQVTM and CDR2 is ANQGSEA. CDR3 residues: CSAPKAGANTGELFF. The CDR3 nucleotides are TGCAGCGCTCCTAAGGCGGGCGCGAACACCGGGGAGCTGTTTTTT.

The gene calls are TRBV5-6 and TRBJ2-1; TRBD2 might be the D (7 bases). The germline gives CDR1 SGHDT, CDR2 YYEEEE. The CDR3 totals 16 residues. Deletions cut 4 bases from V and 5 bases from J, with 19 bases between. This CDR3 reads CASSLMGGGYDNEQFF. As DNA, the CDR3 is TGTGCCAGCAGCCTAATGGGGGGGGGCTACGACAATGAGCAGTTCTTC.

This clonotype was found many times. CDR3 nucleotides: TGCAGTGCTAGAGATCAAACTACGGGACACAATGAGCAGTTCTTC. Its translation is CSARDQTTGHNEQFF. The chain links TRBV20-1 to TRBJ2-1, with D possibly being TRBD1 or TRBD2 (5 bases each). The V and J ends lost 0 bases and 5 bases respectively, with 14 bases between them. Germline V gene sequence: CDR1 DFQATT, CDR2 SNEGSKA (reference sequence). The CDR3 totals 15 residues.

The CDR3 sequence is CASSVGTSGFREQFF. The CDR3 coding sequence is TGTGCCAGCAGTGTCGGGACTAGCGGTTTTAGGGAGCAGTTCTTC. The chain uses TRBV28 and TRBJ2-1; 11 bases align to TRBD2. Per the germline V gene, CDR1 is MDHEN and CDR2 is SYDVKM. Losses at the gene ends were 5 bases for V and 10 bases for J; bases not matched to a gene: 10. The CDR3 is 15 residues long.

The gene calls are TRBV7-2 and TRBJ2-5; 10 bases line up with TRBD1. There are 14 residues in the CDR3. J was trimmed by 4 bases and V by 5 bases; bases with no gene match: 4. The V gene's germline CDR1 is SGHTA and CDR2 FQGNSA. This CDR3 is CASSRTGGGETQYF. CDR3 DNA sequence: TGTGCCAGCAGCCGGACAGGGGGGGGAGAGACCCAGTACTTC. Filled out from reference TRBV7-2 and TRBJ2-5, the complete variable domain reads GAGVSQSPSNKVTEKGKDVELRCDPISGHTALYWYRQSLGQGLEFLIYFQGNSAPDKSGLPSDRFSAERTGGSVSTLTIQRTQQEDSAVYLCASSRTGGGETQYFGPGTRLLVL.

This clonotype occurred a few times. The chain uses TRBV2 and TRBJ2-1; TRBD2 aligns across 9 bases. The CDR3 contains 15 residues. The V gene end was trimmed by 5 bases and the J gene end by 1 base; junction bases not matched to a gene: 3. In germline, CDR1 is SNHLY, CDR2 FYNNEI. The DNA for the CDR3 is TGTGCCAGCAGTAAGCGGGGGGATTCCTACAATGAGCAGTTCTTC. It codes for CASSKRGDSYNEQFF.

The chain recombines TRBV12-3 or TRBV12-4 with TRBJ1-5, with no clear D. This CDR3 has 13 amino acids. Deletions cut 3 bases from V and 5 bases from J, with 8 bases between. The CDR3 region has the DNA TGTGCCAGCAGTTTTACTGGTGATCAGCCCCAGCATTTT. Amino acids: CASSFTGDQPQHF.

This clonotype was seen ten or more times. The rearrangement joins TRBV12-3 or TRBV12-4 to TRBJ1-4, with 7 bases that match TRBD1. Trimming cost V 5 bases and J 5 bases; bases outside gene matches: 8. The CDR3 runs to 15 residues. CDR3 loop: CASSAGTVANEKLFF. The CDR3, as DNA: TGTGCCAGCAGTGCCGGGACAGTAGCGAATGAAAAACTGTTTTTT.

This clonotype was picked up many times. This chain's CDR3 is CASSLRNEQFF. CDR3 DNA: TGTGCCAGCAGCTTACGTAATGAGCAGTTCTTC. V usage is TRBV7-9 and J usage is TRBJ2-1; no clear D. The CDR3 contains 11 residues. The V gene's germline CDR1 is SEHNR and CDR2 FQNEAQ (reference sequence). Between the trimmed V and J ends, which lost 2 bases and 7 bases, there was a span of 3 bases.

This clonotype was counted a few times. V usage is TRBV2 and J usage is TRBJ1-4; perhaps TRBD1 as D (6 bases). Between the trimmed V and J ends, which lost 6 bases and 0 bases, there was a span of 11 bases. Germline V gives CDR1 SNHLY, CDR2 FYNNEI. There are 15 residues in the CDR3. As DNA, the CDR3 is TGTGCCAGCAGAGCTGAGGGGGCAACTAATGAAAAACTGTTTTTT. Its protein is CASRAEGATNEKLFF. Based on the CDR3 plus reference TRBV2 and TRBJ1-4, the full variable domain is EPEVTQTPSHQVTQMGQEVILRCVPISNHLYFYWYRQILGQKVEFLVSFYNNEISEKSEIFDDQFSVERPDGSNFTLKIRSTKLEDSAMYFCASRAEGATNEKLFFGSGTQLSVL.

The gene calls are TRBV5-5 and TRBJ2-7, with D perhaps given as TRBD1 or TRBD2 (5 bases each). V lost 4 bases and J 3 bases, leaving 14 bases between the germline ends. CDR1 is SGHKS and CDR2 is YYEKEE in the germline V gene (reference sequence). CDR3 size: 14 residues. The CDR3 here is CASSPVFGGYEQYF. As DNA, the CDR3 is TGTGCCAGCAGCCCAGTCTTTGGGGGCTACGAGCAGTACTTC.